This T cell receptor beta chain stems from a study of CD4 T cells in relation to SARS-CoV-2 and coronaviruses. Overall study context: Shared crossreactive spike epitopes were mapped to their HLA restriction.

Germline loops: CDR1 LGHNA, CDR2 YNFKEQ. V was cut by 0 bases and J by 4 bases, with 7 bases left in between. This CDR3 contains 14 residues. This clone occurred once. Its cognate antigen is unknown. CD4+ T cells from unexposed donors were obtained before the COVID-19 pandemic (2011-2018). Isolation of CD4+ T cells took place after about 10 days in culture. TCRdb keeps only in-frame clones here, not all; method: immunoSEQ multiplex PCR. The data hold 15,000 to 20,000 clones, with around 80% observed a single time. This chain connects TRBV4-2 to TRBJ1-3; possibly TRBD1 for D (5 bases). Sequenced: CD4+ T cells from PBMCs, cultured in vitro. This TCR derives from a human donor in good health. The DNA of the CDR3 is TGTGCCAGCAGCCAAGATAGGGACGGAAACACCATATATTTT. Residues: CASSQDRDGNTIYF.